This T cell receptor beta chain was found in a study of T cells expressing NK-cell markers. About the study: Most of the eight sequenced donors were HCMV-seropositive; one was seronegative.

The CDR3 has 15 residues. Per germline, CDR1 SGHRS and CDR2 YFSETQ. UMIs were included in TCR beta cDNA generated by 5'RACE template switching. Each CDR3 protein gets one entry in TCRdb, which reprocessed the 5' RACE reads and gives no DNA. Recorded for this sample: some 390,000 distinct CDR3 sequences. The chain combines TRBV5-1 with TRBJ2-2; there is no DNA to check the TCRdb D call of TRBD2. The sequencing sample was made of blood T cells: a sorted CD56 or NKG2C T cell subset, CD4+ or CD8+ T cells, or bulk PBMC T cells (not recorded which). The source is a woman in her forties or fifties in good health. This chain's CDR3 is CASSSAGRNTGELFF.